These 7 T cell receptor beta chains were all obtained from the same sample, sequenced in a study of read filtering for tumor transcriptome and immune sequencing. The library was built from roughly 400 ng RNA with molecular barcoded adaptors for alpha/delta and beta/gamma chains. One entry per CDR3 protein results from TCRdb running MiXCR on the reads. The sample consists of about 27,000 distinct CDR3 sequences, 13% to 15% of them appearing once. Sequencing was carried out using a population of CD138-negative cells sorted from bone marrow. All receptors derive from a donor over 35 with multiple myeloma.

As for this clonotype: A much larger clone is a single base away; this may be a read error. The chain joins TRBV11-3 to TRBJ2-7; TRBD2 agrees at 7 bases. This CDR3 is built from 14 residues. Germline-derived CDR1 and CDR2 are SGHNT and YENEEA. With 8 bases clipped from V and 4 bases from J, the junction kept 11 bases outside the gene matches. The CDR3 reads CASGPSGKVYEQYF. The CDR3 nucleotides read TGTGCCAGCGGCCCAAGCGGGAAGGTGTACGAGCAGTACTTC.

This chain joins TRBV11-2 and TRBJ2-3; TRBD2 is a possible D gene (6 bases). CDR1 and CDR2 from the germline V gene are SGHAT and FQNNGV. Deletions cut 7 bases from V and 3 bases from J, with 17 bases between. The CDR3 sequence is 15 residues long. CDR3 sequence: CASNSGEDWTDTQYF. Here the CDR3 DNA reads TGTGCCAGCAATTCCGGGGAGGATTGGACAGATACGCAGTATTTT.

Many counts were recorded for this clonotype. The chain has TRBV7-6 and TRBJ1-2; 7 nucleotides align to TRBD1. CDR3 length: 14 amino acids. Germline V CDR1 and CDR2: SGHVS, FNYEAQ. V lost 7 bases and J lost 5; bases outside the gene matches: 10. The CDR3 spells CASKEGAGGYGYTF. As DNA, the CDR3 is TGTGCCAGCAAAGAAGGGGCAGGGGGATATGGCTACACCTTC.

This clonotype occurred many times. The chain uses TRBV5-1 and TRBJ2-7; 14 positions agree with TRBD2. This CDR3 comprises 19 residues. The ends lost 3 bases at V and 1 base at J; junction bases unmatched: 12. Germline-derived CDR1 and CDR2 are SGHRS and YFSETQ. This CDR3 reads CASSSRGLAGDPNSYEQYF. In DNA, the CDR3 is TGCGCCAGCAGCTCCAGGGGACTAGCGGGAGACCCTAATTCCTACGAGCAGTACTTC.

As to this clonotype: This clone may be a read error of a much larger clone one base away. This is likely a read error, given that the CDR3 carries no conserved phenylalanine or tryptophan at its end. This chain joins TRBV7-3 and TRBJ2-5; 8 bases line up with TRBD2. This CDR3 spans 15 amino acids. Germline V gene data show CDR1 as SGHTA and CDR2 as FQGTGA. V shed 0 bases and J 4 bases; nucleotides not matched to a gene: 4. The CDR3 region is CASSLTAGGGETQYS. In nucleotides, the CDR3 is TGTGCCAGCAGCTTAACGGCGGGAGGCGGAGAGACCCAGTACTCC.

A note on this clonotype: Its ends do not fully match the called genes, so a read error is possible. The chain employs TRBV9 and TRBJ2-3; D possibly uses TRBD1 or TRBD2 (5 bases each). Per the germline V gene, CDR1 is SGDLS and CDR2 is YYNGEE. This CDR3 is 18 amino acids long. The CDR3 DNA follows: TGTGCCAGCAGCGTAGAGTTGCGGGCACCTCCTAGCACAGGTACGCAGTATTTT. It is translated as CASSVELRAPPSTGTQYF.

This clonotype has at least ten counts. This chain connects TRBV5-1 to TRBJ2-5; TRBD2 matches 7 bases. The trim removed 4 bases at V and 4 bases at J, leaving 7 bases unmatched. Germline V gene data show CDR1 as SGHRS and CDR2 as YFSETQ. The CDR3 runs to 14 residues. CDR3 coding DNA: TGCGCCAGCAGCGGGGGGGTTCCAGGAGAGACCCAGTACTTC. Amino acids: CASSGGVPGETQYF.